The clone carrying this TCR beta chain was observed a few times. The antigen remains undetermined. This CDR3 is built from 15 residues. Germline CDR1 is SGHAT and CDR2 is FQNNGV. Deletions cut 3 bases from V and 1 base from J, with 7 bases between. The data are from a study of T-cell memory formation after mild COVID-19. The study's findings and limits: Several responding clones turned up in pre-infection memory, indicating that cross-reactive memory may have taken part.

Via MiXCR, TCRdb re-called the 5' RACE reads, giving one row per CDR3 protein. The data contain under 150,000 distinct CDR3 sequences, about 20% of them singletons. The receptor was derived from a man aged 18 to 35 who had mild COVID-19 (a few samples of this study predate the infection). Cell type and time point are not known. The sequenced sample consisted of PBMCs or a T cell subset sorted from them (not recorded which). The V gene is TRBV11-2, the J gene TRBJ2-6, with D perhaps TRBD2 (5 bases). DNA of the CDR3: TGTGCCAGCAGCTTCACGGGGTCTGGGGCCAACGTCCTGACTTTC. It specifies CASSFTGSGANVLTF.